A single sample gave rise to the 27 T cell receptor beta chains below, sequenced in a study of Graves' ophthalmopathy and Graves' hyperthyroidism. TCR beta CDR3 amplification used RNA transcripts. RT-PCR was first run with HTBI primers, then multiplex PCR in a second round. MiXCR was run by TCRdb on the multiplex PCR reads, yielding one entry per CDR3 protein. The sample has hundreds of thousands of distinct CDR3 sequences; around a fifth are singletons. Specimen: peripheral blood. These TCRs come from a woman in her late teens or twenties with stable Graves' hyperthyroidism. Some clones in this sample may be carry-over from other donors' samples.

This clonotype was seen many times. The V and J genes are TRBV28 and TRBJ2-7, with TRBD1 matching over 11 bases. Looked up from germline, CDR1 is MDHEN and CDR2 is SYDVKM. Germline trimming cut 2 bases from V and 0 bases from J; bases unmatched to any gene: 9. The CDR3 length is 18 residues. CDR3 amino acids: CASSLGQGANKNSYEQYF. CDR3 sequence (DNA): TGTGCCAGCAGTTTAGGACAGGGGGCGAACAAAAACTCCTACGAGCAGTACTTC.

In this sample, this clonotype turned up many times. This chain links TRBV5-1 with TRBJ1-1, with D possibly being TRBD1 (5 bases). CDR3 length: 20 amino acids. Germline CDR1 SGHRS, CDR2 YFSETQ. Trimming pared 4 bases from V and 1 base from J, leaving 29 bases between. The DNA of the CDR3 is TGCGCCAGCAGCGAACGAGCCCGAGGGACCCCGGAGAGGAAGAACACTGAAGCTTTCTTT. Amino acids: CASSERARGTPERKNTEAFF.

Many counts were recorded for this clonotype. V and J are TRBV6-5 and TRBJ1-5; D is possibly TRBD1 (5 bases). The CDR3 consists of 15 residues. V shed 8 bases and J shed 0 bases, with 14 bases lying between them. CDR1 and CDR2 (germline): MNHEY, SVGAGI. The CDR3 region is CASASGTDSNQPQHF. The DNA of the CDR3 is TGTGCCAGCGCATCCGGGACCGATAGCAATCAGCCCCAGCATTTT.

This clonotype was detected ten times or more. The chain links TRBV11-3 to TRBJ1-5; tentative D call: TRBD1 (5 bases). This CDR3 has 15 residues. Per germline, CDR1 SGHNT and CDR2 YENEEA. The V end was cut by 4 bases, the J end by 0 bases, with 10 bases between. Here the CDR3 reads CASSSDRVSNQPQHF. The CDR3 DNA sequence: TGTGCCAGCAGCTCAGACAGAGTTAGCAATCAGCCCCAGCATTTT. Using reference TRBV11-3 and TRBJ1-5 for the parts outside the CDR3, the full variable domain is EAGVVQSPRYKIIEKKQPVAFWCNPISGHNTLYWYLQNLGQGPELLIRYENEEAVDDSQLPKDRFSAERLKGVDSTLKIQPAELGDSAVYLCASSSDRVSNQPQHFGDGTRLSIL.

This clonotype was detected ten times or more. V usage is TRBV30 and J usage is TRBJ1-1, with D unclear. V lost 0 bases and J lost 4, with 9 bases in between. Germline assignment: CDR1 GTSNPN and CDR2 SVGIG (reference sequence). The CDR3 covers 13 residues. As DNA, the CDR3 is TGTGCCTGGAGTGTAAGTGGTAGCACTGAAGCTTTCTTT. It specifies CAWSVSGSTEAFF.

V and J are TRBV7-3 and TRBJ1-6, with D possibly matching TRBD1 (5 bases). This CDR3 comprises 14 residues. The germline V gene has CDR1 SGHTA and CDR2 FQGTGA. V lost 6 bases to trimming and J lost 4 bases, with 10 bases between them. In DNA form, the CDR3 reads TGTGCCAGCAGAACGGCAGGGTATAATTCACCCCTCCACTTT. Protein: CASRTAGYNSPLHF. The full variable domain, completed using reference TRBV7-3 and TRBJ1-6, is GAGVSQTPSNKVTEKGKYVELRCDPISGHTALYWYRQSLGQGPEFLIYFQGTGAADDSGLPNDRFFAVRPEGSVSTLKIQRTERGDSAVYLCASRTAGYNSPLHFGNGTRLTVT.

Ten or more counts support this clonotype. V gene TRBV5-1 combines with J gene TRBJ2-7; D remains unclear. V gave up 0 bases and J gave up 3 bases, with 16 bases separating them. The CDR3 extends over 16 amino acids. Germline values: CDR1 SGHRS, CDR2 YFSETQ. As DNA, the CDR3 is TGCGCCAGCAGCTTGGGTCTGGGTCCCCCACTCTACGAGCAGTACTTC. It codes for CASSLGLGPPLYEQYF.

In DNA, the CDR3 is TGTGCCAGCAGTTTAGGGTGGGCGGGGGTCCATATCGGGGAGCTGTTTTTT. It codes for CASSLGWAGVHIGELFF. The chain has TRBV27 and TRBJ2-2; 7 positions match TRBD2. The CDR3 runs to 17 residues. Looked up from germline, CDR1 is MNHEY and CDR2 is SMNVEV (reference sequence). Trimming removed 2 bases from V and 7 bases from J; junction bases left unmatched: 13.

This sequence joins TRBV27 and TRBJ2-7, with 7 bases that match TRBD1. The CDR3 spans 14 residues. Germline lookup yields CDR1 MNHEY and CDR2 SMNVEV (reference sequence). With 5 bases clipped from V and 4 bases from J, the junction kept 8 bases outside the gene matches. The CDR3 spells CASSHDRVGYEQYF. In DNA, the CDR3 is TGTGCCAGCAGTCACGACAGGGTTGGGTACGAGCAGTACTTC.

V and J are TRBV29-1 and TRBJ2-7; 9 nucleotides line up with TRBD1. Germline V gene lookup returns CDR1 SQVTM and CDR2 ANQGSEA. Trimming at V came to 6 bases and at J to 0 bases, leaving 6 bases not matched to a gene. The CDR3 runs to 14 residues. The CDR3 coding sequence is TGCAGCGTCGCTTCGGGACAGGGCTCCTACGAGCAGTACTTC. This translates into CSVASGQGSYEQYF.

This clonotype was found many times. The J gene is TRBJ1-6, the V gene TRBV20-1, with D tentatively TRBD1 (5 bases). Germline V lookup: CDR1 DFQATT, CDR2 SNEGSKA (reference sequence). This CDR3 is 14 amino acids long. Trimming removed 0 bases from V and 9 bases from J, with 12 bases in between. The chain's CDR3 is CSARDTGGSSPLHF. CDR3 sequence (DNA): TGCAGTGCTAGAGATACCGGGGGAAGTTCACCCCTCCACTTT.

This clonotype came up a few times. The chain links TRBV9 to TRBJ1-2; 8 bases align to TRBD1. Trimming removed 3 bases from V and 6 bases from J; junction bases left unmatched: 7. CDR1 is SGDLS and CDR2 is YYNGEE in the germline V gene. The CDR3 spans 14 residues. CDR3 coding DNA: TGTGCCAGCAGCGCCACAGGGGGAGCTGATGGCTACACCTTC. Residues: CASSATGGADGYTF.

This clonotype was counted a few times. The rearrangement links TRBV12-3 or TRBV12-4 to TRBJ1-1, with TRBD1 as a possible D gene (6 bases). The V end lost 6 bases, the J end lost 1 base, and 9 bases lay between the germline ends. This CDR3 contains 13 residues. CDR3 DNA: TGTGCCAGCAGGGACAGTTGGAACACTGAAGCTTTCTTT. Amino acid sequence: CASRDSWNTEAFF.

This clonotype occurred many times. The chain recombines TRBV20-1 with TRBJ2-7; 7 bases match TRBD1. CDR3 length: 15 amino acids. Germline CDR1 is DFQATT and CDR2 is SNEGSKA (reference sequence). The J segment lost 2 bases and the V segment lost 7 bases, leaving 14 bases of the junction unmatched. The CDR3 DNA is TGCAGTGTTTCCCCCGTAGACAGGGTGGCCTACGAGCAGTACTTC. It is translated as CSVSPVDRVAYEQYF.

Many counts were recorded for this clonotype. This chain uses TRBV5-1 with TRBJ2-2; D is undetermined. CDR3 size: 15 residues. Trimming stripped 7 bases from V and 2 bases from J, with 15 bases between. The germline V gene has CDR1 SGHRS and CDR2 YFSETQ. CDR3 nucleotide sequence: TGCGCCAGCTCGGTAAGGCAGGACAACACCGGGGAGCTGTTTTTT. Residues: CASSVRQDNTGELFF.

This clonotype has a count of ten or more. This sequence joins TRBV2 and TRBJ1-5, with D hard to call. V was trimmed by 8 bases and J by 4 bases, leaving 9 bases between them. This CDR3 spans 12 amino acids. CDR1 is SNHLY and CDR2 is FYNNEI in the germline V gene. This CDR3 is CASGDINQPQHF. The DNA of the CDR3 is TGTGCCAGCGGAGACATTAATCAGCCCCAGCATTTT.

V usage is TRBV4-2 and J usage is TRBJ2-5; the match to TRBD2 covers 12 bases. Germline V lookup: CDR1 LGHNA, CDR2 YNFKEQ. The CDR3 has 17 residues. Trimming cost V 1 base and J 4 bases; bases outside gene matches: 7. The CDR3 coding sequence is TGTGCCAGCAGCCAAGTACTAGCGGGGGGTGGGGTAGAGACCCAGTACTTC. Translating gives CASSQVLAGGGVETQYF.

This clonotype was found many times. This CDR3 reads CASINAGRDEQYF. CDR3 bases: TGTGCCAGCATCAACGCAGGGAGAGACGAGCAGTACTTC. V and J are TRBV28 and TRBJ2-7; either TRBD1 or TRBD2 may fit D (5 bases each). CDR3 length: 13 residues. The V gene's germline CDR1 is MDHEN and CDR2 SYDVKM. V was cut by 7 bases and J by 5 bases, with 15 bases left in between.

This clonotype was detected once. The chain has TRBV27 and TRBJ1-1; D gene uncertain. Trimming removed 10 bases from V and 1 base from J, with 19 bases in between. Germline V gene data show CDR1 as MNHEY and CDR2 as SMNVEV (reference sequence). This CDR3 is built from 15 residues. The CDR3 loop reads CANSRPPRKNTEAFF. CDR3 DNA: TGTGCCAACTCACGACCTCCCAGGAAGAACACTGAAGCTTTCTTT.

This clonotype has ten or more counts. The chain recombines TRBV6-5 with TRBJ1-1; D is undetermined. This CDR3 is 15 amino acids long. Trimming took 2 bases from V and 0 from J, leaving 10 bases between them. Germline lookup yields CDR1 MNHEY and CDR2 SVGAGI. This chain's CDR3 is CASSYQGNMNTEAFF. DNA of the CDR3: TGTGCCAGCAGTTACCAAGGGAACATGAACACTGAAGCTTTCTTT.

In its sample, this clonotype was seen many times. The chain couples TRBV7-3 to TRBJ2-2; TRBD1 aligns across 9 bases. CDR3 length equals 16 residues. The V segment lost 2 bases and the J segment 5 bases; nucleotides outside the gene matches: 6. The V gene's germline CDR1 is SGHTA and CDR2 FQGTGA. DNA of the CDR3: TGTGCCAGCAGCTTATTTGGGACAGGGAAGACCGGGGAGCTGTTTTTT. This sequence encodes CASSLFGTGKTGELFF.

Ten or more counts support this clonotype. The chain couples TRBV28 to TRBJ1-1; tentatively, D is TRBD1 (6 bases). Germline CDR1 is MDHEN and CDR2 is SYDVKM. The CDR3 extends over 14 amino acids. V was clipped by 3 bases and J by 1 base, with 9 bases between them. CDR3 in amino acids: CASSLSGENTEAFF. CDR3 DNA sequence: TGTGCCAGCAGTTTGTCAGGGGAGAACACTGAAGCTTTCTTT. The variable domain in full, completed from reference TRBV28 and TRBJ1-1, reads DVKVTQSSRYLVKRTGEKVFLECVQDMDHENMFWYRQDPGLGLRLIYFSYDVKMKEKGDIPEGYSVSREKKERFSLILESASTNQTSMYLCASSLSGENTEAFFGQGTRLTVV.

With regard to this clonotype: This CDR3 fails to terminate in the conserved phenylalanine or tryptophan, so it likely reflects a read error. CDR3 sequence: CASSQPLSGALPTNTGELFL. The CDR3 DNA follows: TGTGCCAGCAGCCAACCCCTAAGCGGGGCCCTGCCAACGAACACCGGGGAGCTGTTTTTG. V gene TRBV3-1 combines with J gene TRBJ2-2, with TRBD2 matching over 7 bases. This CDR3 is 20 amino acids long. Germline V gene lookup returns CDR1 LGHDT and CDR2 YNNKEL (reference sequence). V lost 2 bases and J lost 0; bases outside the gene matches: 15.

In this sample, this clonotype turned up many times. The gene calls are TRBV20-1 and TRBJ2-7, with 8 positions matching TRBD2. The CDR3 has 14 residues. Germline V gene sequence: CDR1 DFQATT, CDR2 SNEGSKA (reference sequence). V lost 4 bases, J lost 9 bases, and 14 bases stayed unmatched. The CDR3 DNA reads TGCAGTGCTACAGCGGGGGCGGCCGTGGAGGGGCAGTACTTC. Its protein is CSATAGAAVEGQYF.

This clonotype was detected ten times or more. V and J are TRBV10-1 and TRBJ2-7; perhaps D is TRBD1 or TRBD2 (5 bases each). Germline V gene sequence: CDR1 WNHNN, CDR2 SYGVQD (reference sequence). The CDR3 has 17 amino acids. V dropped 3 bases and J dropped 2 bases, with 20 bases sitting between them. The DNA of the CDR3 is TGCGCCAGCAGTGATCACCCCGGGACCAAGTACCCCTACGAGCAGTACTTC. This sequence encodes CASSDHPGTKYPYEQYF.

The chain employs TRBV11-2 and TRBJ1-2; D not certain. V was cut by 5 bases and J by 6 bases, with 10 bases left in between. This CDR3 has 12 residues. CDR1 is SGHAT, CDR2 FQNNGV, per germline. CDR3 nucleotide sequence: TGTGCCAGCAGCATTCCGGTGAATGGCTACACCTTC. It encodes CASSIPVNGYTF. Complete variable domain (other parts from reference TRBV11-2 and TRBJ1-2): EAGVAQSPRYKIIEKRQSVAFWCNPISGHATLYWYQQILGQGPKLLIQFQNNGVVDDSQLPKDRFSAERLKGVDSTLKIQPAKLEDSAVYLCASSIPVNGYTFGSGTRLTVV.

This clonotype came up many times. The V gene is TRBV28, the J gene TRBJ2-5; the match to TRBD2 covers 7 bases. J lost 5 bases, V lost 5 bases, and 14 bases had no gene match. The CDR3 extends over 16 amino acids. CDR1 and CDR2 from the germline V gene are MDHEN and SYDVKM. The CDR3 protein is CASSPGTTQRGETQYF. CDR3 nucleotides: TGTGCCAGCAGTCCCGGGACTACCCAAAGAGGGGAGACCCAGTACTTC.